What follows are 18 T cell receptor beta chains derived from one specimen sequenced in a study of Graves' ophthalmopathy and Graves' hyperthyroidism. Amplification targeted the TCR beta CDR3 regions, with RNA transcripts as the source material. Investigators did first-round RT-PCR with HTBI primers, then second-round multiplex PCR. TCRdb reprocessed the multiplex PCR reads with MiXCR, giving one entry per CDR3 protein. The table shows 350,000 to 400,000 distinct CDR3 sequences, with about 16% occurring only once. The specimen sequenced was peripheral blood. These receptors were taken from a woman younger than 30 with stable Graves' hyperthyroidism.

This sequence joins TRBV18 and TRBJ1-1; D not resolved. Trimming shortened V by 0 bases and J by 3 bases, and 11 bases separated the two germline ends. This CDR3 is 15 amino acids long. Germline CDR1 reads KGHSH; CDR2 reads LQKENI. CDR3 nucleotide sequence: TGTGCCAGCTCACCACCGGGTGGGCGCGACACTGAAGCTTTCTTT. Translating gives CASSPPGGRDTEAFF.

This clonotype was detected many times. The chain couples TRBV3-1 to TRBJ1-1; no reliable D call. The germline gives CDR1 LGHDT, CDR2 YNNKEL (reference sequence). The CDR3 loop spans 13 amino acids. V lost 4 bases and J 1 base, leaving 7 bases between the germline ends. DNA for the CDR3: TGTGCCAGCAGCCTTTCGCCGAACACTGAAGCTTTCTTT. Protein product: CASSLSPNTEAFF.

Ten or more counts support this clonotype. The chain employs TRBV12-5 and TRBJ2-7, with D possibly matching TRBD2 (6 bases). Trimming left V 0 bases short and J 3 bases short, with 15 bases between. The CDR3 has 16 amino acids. CDR1 LGHNT and CDR2 FRNRAP come from the germline V gene. The CDR3 sequence: CASGLVGDWGFYEQYF. DNA for the CDR3: TGTGCTAGTGGTTTGGTAGGGGACTGGGGCTTCTACGAGCAGTACTTC.

In its sample, this clonotype was seen many times. The chain couples TRBV25-1 to TRBJ2-5, with D unclear. Germline lookup yields CDR1 MGHDK and CDR2 SYGVNS. The V end was cut by 0 bases, the J end by 4 bases, with 15 bases between. The length of the CDR3 is 16 residues. This CDR3 reads CASSEYKGGPGETQYF. In nucleotides, the CDR3 is TGTGCCAGCAGTGAATATAAAGGTGGACCCGGAGAGACCCAGTACTTC.

This clonotype was seen repeatedly, ten times or more. The chain combines TRBV12-3 or TRBV12-4 with TRBJ2-7, with a possible D match to TRBD1 (6 bases). Trimming shortened V by 4 bases and J by 3 bases, and 13 bases separated the two germline ends. The length of the CDR3 is 14 residues. The CDR3 loop reads CASSSTQGFYEQYF. CDR3 DNA sequence: TGTGCCAGCAGTTCTACACAGGGCTTCTACGAGCAGTACTTC.

The rearrangement joins TRBV24-1 to TRBJ1-2, with 10 positions matching TRBD1. Trimming removed 3 bases from V and 1 base from J; junction bases left unmatched: 4. The germline gives CDR1 KGHDR, CDR2 SFDVKD. This CDR3 contains 16 residues. The CDR3 DNA reads TGTGCCACCAGTGATCCCGGGACAGGGGATAACTATGGCTACACCTTC. This gives the protein CATSDPGTGDNYGYTF.

The chain has TRBV10-1 and TRBJ2-7; TRBD1 aligns across 10 bases. This CDR3 has 15 amino acids. J lost 3 bases, V lost 3 bases, and 5 bases had no gene match. The germline V gene encodes CDR1 WNHNN and CDR2 SYGVQD (reference sequence). CDR3 DNA: TGCGCCAGCAGTGACTCGGGACAGGGGTGCTACGAGCAGTACTTC. Translation: CASSDSGQGCYEQYF.

This clonotype was observed a few times. The chain couples TRBV11-2 to TRBJ1-1, with D hard to call. Germline V gene sequence: CDR1 SGHAT, CDR2 FQNNGV. V dropped 3 bases and J dropped 4 bases, with 12 bases sitting between them. The CDR3 has 14 amino acids. The CDR3 loop reads CASSFDQGGTEAFF. Here the CDR3 DNA reads TGTGCCAGCAGCTTCGATCAAGGAGGCACTGAAGCTTTCTTT.

In its sample, this clonotype was seen many times. The chain uses TRBV5-1 and TRBJ2-5; 9 bases map to TRBD1. From germline, CDR1 is SGHRS and CDR2 YFSETQ. V lost 0 bases and J lost 4; bases outside the gene matches: 4. The CDR3 totals 15 residues. The DNA for the CDR3 is TGCGCCAGCAGCTTGGCCCTGGGACAGGGAGAGACCCAGTACTTC. Its protein product is CASSLALGQGETQYF.

This clonotype was seen a handful of times. The chain employs TRBV20-1 and TRBJ1-6; tentative D call: TRBD1 (6 bases). Germline V gene lookup returns CDR1 DFQATT and CDR2 SNEGSKA (reference sequence). Trimming took off 3 bases at V and 4 bases at J, with 16 bases between the two ends. The CDR3 covers 16 residues. The CDR3 spells CSARSVGGAYNSPLHF. The CDR3 nucleotides are TGCAGTGCTAGGTCGGTGGGGGGGGCTTATAATTCACCCCTCCACTTT.

This clonotype was detected ten times or more. The rearrangement links TRBV6-2 or TRBV6-3 to TRBJ1-2; 7 bases are shared with TRBD1. The CDR3 totals 15 residues. V was pared by 3 bases and J by 5 bases, with 9 bases of the junction left unmatched. In germline, CDR1 is MNHEY, CDR2 SVGEGT. For the CDR3, the DNA is TGTGCCAGCAGTTATACGAGACAGGGCGTATATGGCTACACCTTC. Its protein is CASSYTRQGVYGYTF.

This clonotype was counted many times. This chain joins TRBV6-2 or TRBV6-3 and TRBJ2-7, with 11 nucleotides matching TRBD1. Germline CDR1 is MNHEY and CDR2 is SVGEGT. The CDR3 extends over 15 amino acids. J gave up 7 bases and V 6 bases, and 11 bases lay outside the gene matches. The CDR3 DNA reads TGTGCCAGCAGATCCTCCGGGACAGGGGGACGAGAGCAGTACTTC. It specifies CASRSSGTGGREQYF.

This clonotype occurred many times. The gene calls are TRBV27 and TRBJ2-7; the match to TRBD1 covers 8 bases. V lost 4 bases to trimming and J lost 6 bases; unmatched junction nucleotides: 5. The CDR3 consists of 13 residues. Germline V gene sequence: CDR1 MNHEY, CDR2 SMNVEV (reference sequence). CDR3 sequence reads: CASSYGTGAEQYF. In DNA, the CDR3 is TGTGCCAGCAGTTACGGGACAGGAGCCGAGCAGTACTTC.

This clonotype showed up just a few times. The chain employs TRBV12-5 and TRBJ1-6; D is unresolved. The CDR3 contains 14 residues. The germline CDR1 and CDR2 sequences are LGHNT and FRNRAP. V was pared by 6 bases and J by 3 bases, with 9 bases between. The CDR3 DNA reads as TGTGCTAGTGGGCATACAGTCTATAATTCACCCCTCCACTTT. It is translated as CASGHTVYNSPLHF.

This clonotype was observed at least ten times. This chain connects TRBV11-3 to TRBJ2-7; possible D gene TRBD2, 5 bases. With 6 bases removed from V and 5 bases from J, the gap between germline ends came to 23 bases. Germline V gene sequence: CDR1 SGHNT, CDR2 YENEEA. The CDR3 is 16 residues long. The CDR3 reads CASSRLIAGLPNEQYF. The CDR3 DNA reads as TGTGCCAGCAGTCGACTAATCGCAGGCCTTCCCAACGAGCAGTACTTC.

This clonotype was observed many times. The rearrangement links TRBV19 to TRBJ1-5; 7 positions match TRBD1. CDR3 length equals 15 residues. Germline V gene sequence: CDR1 LNHDA, CDR2 SQIVND (reference sequence). Trimming cost V 9 bases and J 3 bases; bases outside gene matches: 11. The DNA of the CDR3 is TGTGCCAGCCGCGACAGGGCAGGATTCAATCAGCCCCAGCATTTT. Protein sequence: CASRDRAGFNQPQHF.

This clonotype was counted at least ten times. This sequence joins TRBV20-1 and TRBJ2-7; 8 nucleotides agree with TRBD1. Per the germline V gene, CDR1 is DFQATT and CDR2 is SNEGSKA (reference sequence). The CDR3 runs 13 residues. J was trimmed by 5 bases and V by 6 bases; bases with no gene match: 9. This chain's CDR3 is CSAPRTGRNEQYF. The CDR3 DNA reads TGCAGTGCCCCTAGGACAGGGAGGAACGAGCAGTACTTC.

In this sample, this clonotype turned up a few times. A much larger clone is a single base away; this may be a read error. The chain couples TRBV7-9 to TRBJ2-7; weak D call: TRBD1 (6 bases). Trimming cost V 8 bases and J 5 bases, with 16 bases left between them. Germline V CDR1 and CDR2: SEHNR, FQNEAQ (reference sequence). There are 13 residues in the CDR3. This chain's CDR3 is CASSRQQGHEQYF. The CDR3 DNA follows: TGTGCCAGCTCGCGGCAACAGGGCCACGAGCAGTACTTC.